This T cell receptor (beta chain) was sequenced during a study of blood T cell repertoires in COVID-19. Turning to the study itself: Nucleic acid was either cDNA or gDNA, and it came from T cells, B-cell-depleted T cells, or PBMCs.

CDR3 length: 16 residues. V shed 4 bases, J shed 4 bases, and the junction held 10 bases outside the gene matches. CDR1 and CDR2 from the germline V gene are LGHDT and YNNKEL (reference sequence). Participants were placed into cohorts based on the clinical history they reported. Per the original data handling: Amplification of reference gene primers provided the estimated nucleated cell counts. The assay was immunoSEQ multiplex PCR, and TCRdb's table has in-frame clones only and misses some. For V, J and clone size, that table is used; D and trimming come from the DNA. The table includes fewer than 350,000 clones, about 85% detected once.

V is TRBV3-1 (or the pseudogene TRBV3-2) and J is TRBJ2-5, with 9 bases lining up with TRBD1. Material: PBMCs or T cells enriched from blood (not recorded which). The origin of this receptor is a woman aged 25 to 39 who had been exposed to COVID-19. The CDR3 here is CASSLATGGVGETQYF. For the CDR3, the DNA is TGTGCCAGCAGCCTAGCCACAGGGGGCGTAGGAGAGACCCAGTACTTC.